Each of the 3 T cell receptor beta chains below was sequenced from the same sample in a study of identical twins. One entry per CDR3 protein, called by TCRdb with MiXCR from the 5' RACE reads. The table shows about 240,000 distinct CDR3 sequences, with approximately 7.3% occurring only once. These same records also appear under a second study, on yellow fever vaccine responses in identical twins.

Input material: CD8+ T cells sorted from blood. The receptor set was obtained from a woman younger than 35 in good health.

In its sample, this clonotype was seen a few times. V is TRBV9 and J is TRBJ2-7; a weak D match, TRBD2 (6 bases). The V gene lost 9 bases and the J gene lost 2 bases, with 24 bases spanning the gap. This CDR3 region has 16 residues. Germline V gene lookup returns CDR1 SGDLS and CDR2 YYNGEE. The CDR3 nucleotides read TGTGCCACCGGACGGGTATCATGGAGGGATGCCTACGAGCAGTACGTC. Its translation: CATGRVSWRDAYEQYV.

This clonotype was detected many times. The chain joins TRBV12-3 or TRBV12-4 to TRBJ1-4, with a tentative D call TRBD1 (6 bases). Deletions cut 5 bases from V and 11 bases from J, with 21 bases between. There are 15 residues in the CDR3. CDR3 sequence reads: CASSLQDSFRVKLFF. The CDR3 DNA sequence: TGTGCCAGCAGTCTACAGGACAGTTTTCGGGTTAAACTGTTTTTT.

The rearrangement joins TRBV28 to TRBJ1-6; 10 bases line up with TRBD1. CDR3 size: 15 residues. The germline gives CDR1 MDHEN, CDR2 SYDVKM. Trimming cost V 8 bases and J 2 bases; bases outside gene matches: 3. The CDR3, as DNA: TGTGCCAGCGGAGGACAGGGGGCCTATAATTCACCCCTCCACTTT. This encodes CASGGQGAYNSPLHF.